This T cell receptor beta chain was identified during a study of T cells in localized non-small cell lung cancer. The study's findings and limits: Among the top 100 tumor clones, a median around 57 appeared in adjacent lung. Highest T cell clonality was seen in uninvolved adjacent lung, surpassing that measured in tumor. The tumor had only one region sequenced, so heterogeneity remains possible.

Comments on this clone: Its specificity is not known.

Germline lookup yields CDR1 LNHNV and CDR2 YYDKDF (reference sequence). CDR3 length: 17 amino acids. V gave up 3 bases and J gave up 5 bases, with 20 bases separating them. TCRdb's copy holds only in-frame clones and misses some; the assay was immunoSEQ multiplex PCR. Here the sample spans about 52,000 clones, roughly 90% being singletons. Sequences were derived from peripheral blood, sampled before any cancer treatment. This receptor was identified in a male donor older than 55 with stage III squamous cell lung carcinoma. The J gene is TRBJ2-1, the V gene TRBV15; TRBD1 is a possible D gene (5 bases). CDR3 DNA sequence: TGTGCCACCAGCAGTGACGATGACAGATGGTTTAACAATGAGCAGTTCTTC. The encoded protein is CATSSDDDRWFNNEQFF.